The clone carrying this T cell receptor beta chain was found once. The target antigen is unknown. The data were taken from a study of shared clonotypes between healthy human individuals. Overall study results and limits: About 5% of naive CD4 clonotypes were shared across a few donors.

Naive CD8 populations comprised CD45RO-negative cells positively selected for CCR7, excluding terminally differentiated effector memory CD45RA+ cells. The CDR3 spans 17 residues. Germline V gene data show CDR1 as SGDLS and CDR2 as YYNGEE. Trimming took 3 bases from V and 8 from J; bases not matched to a gene: 16. Clones were sequenced by immunoSEQ multiplex PCR, and TCRdb holds only the in-frame ones, with some missing. The sample has hundreds of thousands of clones, roughly 92% seen once. The sequencing sample was made of naive CD8+ T cells sorted from blood. The TCR was taken from a man aged 25-40 years in good health. The chain links TRBV9 to TRBJ2-1; 8 nucleotides agree with TRBD2. DNA for the CDR3: TGTGCCAGCAGCGCCCCCCTGGCGGGAGGCGCTAAGGATGAGCAGTTCTTC. Translating it yields CASSAPLAGGAKDEQFF.